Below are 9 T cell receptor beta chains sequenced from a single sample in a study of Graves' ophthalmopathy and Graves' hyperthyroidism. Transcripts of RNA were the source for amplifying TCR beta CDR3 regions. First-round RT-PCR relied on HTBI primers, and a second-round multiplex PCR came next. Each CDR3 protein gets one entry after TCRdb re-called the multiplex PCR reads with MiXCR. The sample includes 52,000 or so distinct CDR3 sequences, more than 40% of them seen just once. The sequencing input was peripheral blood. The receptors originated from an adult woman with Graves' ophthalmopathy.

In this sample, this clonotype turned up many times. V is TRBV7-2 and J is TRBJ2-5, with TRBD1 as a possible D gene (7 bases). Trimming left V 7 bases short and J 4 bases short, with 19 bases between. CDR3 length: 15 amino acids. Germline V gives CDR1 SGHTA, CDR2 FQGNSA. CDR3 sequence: CASTWTGGGPETQYF. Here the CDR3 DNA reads TGTGCCAGCACCTGGACAGGAGGGGGCCCAGAGACCCAGTACTTC.

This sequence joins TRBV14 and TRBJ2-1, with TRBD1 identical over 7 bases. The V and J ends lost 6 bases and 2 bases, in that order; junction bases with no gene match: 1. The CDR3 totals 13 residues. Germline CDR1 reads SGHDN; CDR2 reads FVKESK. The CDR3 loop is CASRGQAYNEQFF. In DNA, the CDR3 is TGTGCCAGCAGAGGACAGGCCTACAATGAGCAGTTCTTC. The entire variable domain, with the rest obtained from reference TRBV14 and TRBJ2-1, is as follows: EAGVTQFPSHSVIEKGQTVTLRCDPISGHDNLYWYRRVMGKEIKFLLHFVKESKQDESGMPNNRFLAERTGGTYSTLKVQPAELEDSGVYFCASRGQAYNEQFFGPGTRLTVL.

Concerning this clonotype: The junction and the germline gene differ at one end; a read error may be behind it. The CDR3 coding sequence is TGCATTGCTAGTGGGGGGACAGGCCAATCTGGAAACACCATATATTTT. Its protein product is CIASGGTGQSGNTIYF. The chain recombines TRBV20-1 with TRBJ1-3; TRBD1 aligns across 8 bases. The CDR3 covers 16 residues. CDR1 and CDR2 from the germline V gene are DFQATT and SNEGSKA (reference sequence).

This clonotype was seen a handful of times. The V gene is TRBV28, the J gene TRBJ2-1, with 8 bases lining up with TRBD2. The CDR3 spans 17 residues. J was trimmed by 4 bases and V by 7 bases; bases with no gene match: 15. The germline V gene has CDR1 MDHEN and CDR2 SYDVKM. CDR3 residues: CASTSLVAGTMYNEQFF. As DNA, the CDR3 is TGTGCCAGCACCTCGCTAGTAGCGGGGACTATGTACAATGAGCAGTTCTTC.

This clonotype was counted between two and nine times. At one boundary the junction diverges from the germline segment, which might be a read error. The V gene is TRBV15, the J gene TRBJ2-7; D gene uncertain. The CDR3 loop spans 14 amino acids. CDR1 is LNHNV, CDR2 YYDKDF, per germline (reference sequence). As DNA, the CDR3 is TGTGCCACCAGCCGAGAGACGGTGGCGTACGAGCAGTACTTC. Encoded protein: CATSRETVAYEQYF.

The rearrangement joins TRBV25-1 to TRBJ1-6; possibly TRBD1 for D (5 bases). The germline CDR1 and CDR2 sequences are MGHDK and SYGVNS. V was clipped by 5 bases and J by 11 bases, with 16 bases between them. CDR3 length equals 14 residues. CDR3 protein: CASSTLGSTAPLHF. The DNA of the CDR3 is TGTGCCAGCAGTACCCTCGGGTCGACAGCACCCCTCCACTTT.

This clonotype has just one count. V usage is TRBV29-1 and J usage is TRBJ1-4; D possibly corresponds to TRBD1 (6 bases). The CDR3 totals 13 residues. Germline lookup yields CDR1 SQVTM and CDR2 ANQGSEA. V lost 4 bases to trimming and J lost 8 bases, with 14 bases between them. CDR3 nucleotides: TGCAGCGTTGGGGGGCAGGGCTGGGAAAAACTGTTTTTT. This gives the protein CSVGGQGWEKLFF.

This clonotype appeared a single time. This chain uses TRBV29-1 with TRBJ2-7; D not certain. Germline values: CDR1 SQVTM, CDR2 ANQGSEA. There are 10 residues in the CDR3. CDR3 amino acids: CVESTYEQYF. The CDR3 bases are TGCGTTGAATCCACGTACGAGCAGTACTTC.

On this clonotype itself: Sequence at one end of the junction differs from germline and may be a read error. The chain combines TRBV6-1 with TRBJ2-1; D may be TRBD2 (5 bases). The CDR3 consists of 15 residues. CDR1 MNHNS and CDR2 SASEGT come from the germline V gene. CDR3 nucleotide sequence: TGTGCCGGCAGTGAACTGGCGGGCTCCTACAATGAGCAGTTCTTC. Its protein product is CAGSELAGSYNEQFF.